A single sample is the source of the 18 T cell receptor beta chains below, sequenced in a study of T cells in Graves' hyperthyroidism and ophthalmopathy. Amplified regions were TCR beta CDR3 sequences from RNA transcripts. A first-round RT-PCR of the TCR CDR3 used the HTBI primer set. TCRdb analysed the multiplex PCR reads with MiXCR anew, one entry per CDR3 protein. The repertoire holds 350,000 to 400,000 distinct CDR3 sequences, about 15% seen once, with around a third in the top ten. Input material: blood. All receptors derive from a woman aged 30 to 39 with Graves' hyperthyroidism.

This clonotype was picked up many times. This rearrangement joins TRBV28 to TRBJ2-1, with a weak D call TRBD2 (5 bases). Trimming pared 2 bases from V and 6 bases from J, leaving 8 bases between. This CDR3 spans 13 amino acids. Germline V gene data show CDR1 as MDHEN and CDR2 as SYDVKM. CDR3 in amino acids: CASSLQEVNEQFF. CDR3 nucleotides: TGTGCCAGCAGTTTACAGGAGGTCAATGAGCAGTTCTTC.

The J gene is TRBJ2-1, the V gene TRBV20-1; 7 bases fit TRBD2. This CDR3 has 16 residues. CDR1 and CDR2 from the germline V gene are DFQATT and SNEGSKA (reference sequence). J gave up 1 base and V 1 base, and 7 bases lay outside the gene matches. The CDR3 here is CSARVALAASYNEQFF. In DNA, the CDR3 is TGCAGTGCTAGAGTGGCTCTAGCGGCATCCTACAATGAGCAGTTCTTC.

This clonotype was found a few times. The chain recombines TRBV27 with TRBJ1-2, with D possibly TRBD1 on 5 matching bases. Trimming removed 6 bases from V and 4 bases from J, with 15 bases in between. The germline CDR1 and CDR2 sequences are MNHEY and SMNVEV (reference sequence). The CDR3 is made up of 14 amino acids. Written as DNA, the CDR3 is TGTGCCAGCAGGCGCCGGGACTTCGGCTATGGCTACACCTTC. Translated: CASRRRDFGYGYTF.

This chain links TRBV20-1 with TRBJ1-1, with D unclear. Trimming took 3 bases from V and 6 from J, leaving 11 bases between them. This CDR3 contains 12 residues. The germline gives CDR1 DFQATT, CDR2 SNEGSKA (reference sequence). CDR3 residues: CSASEGPPEAFF. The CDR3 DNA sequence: TGCAGTGCTAGCGAGGGTCCGCCTGAAGCTTTCTTT.

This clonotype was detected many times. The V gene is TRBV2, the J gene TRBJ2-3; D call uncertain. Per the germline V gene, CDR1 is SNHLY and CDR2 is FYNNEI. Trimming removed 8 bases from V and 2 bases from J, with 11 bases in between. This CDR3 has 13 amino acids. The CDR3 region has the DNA TGTGCCAGCGTAAGGTACCTCACAGATACGCAGTATTTT. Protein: CASVRYLTDTQYF.

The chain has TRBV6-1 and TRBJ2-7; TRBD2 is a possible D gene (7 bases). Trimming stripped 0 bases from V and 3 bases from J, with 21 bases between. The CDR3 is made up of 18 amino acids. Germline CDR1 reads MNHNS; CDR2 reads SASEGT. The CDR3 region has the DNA TGTGCCAGCAGTGAAGCCCGACACTGGGGGGGCAGCGGCTACGAGCAGTACTTC. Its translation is CASSEARHWGGSGYEQYF.

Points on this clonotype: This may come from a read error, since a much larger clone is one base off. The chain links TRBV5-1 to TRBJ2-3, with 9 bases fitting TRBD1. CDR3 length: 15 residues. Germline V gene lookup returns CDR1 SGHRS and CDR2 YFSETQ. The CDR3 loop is CASSMTGGYTDAQYF. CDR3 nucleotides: TGCGCCAGCAGCATGACAGGGGGATACACAGATGCGCAGTATTTT.

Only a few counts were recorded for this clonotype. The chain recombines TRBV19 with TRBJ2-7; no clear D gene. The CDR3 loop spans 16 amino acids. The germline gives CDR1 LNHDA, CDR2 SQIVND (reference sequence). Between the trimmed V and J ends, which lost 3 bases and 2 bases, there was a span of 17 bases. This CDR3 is CASSILPGQATYEQYF. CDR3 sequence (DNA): TGTGCCAGTAGTATCCTCCCGGGCCAAGCGACCTACGAGCAGTACTTC.

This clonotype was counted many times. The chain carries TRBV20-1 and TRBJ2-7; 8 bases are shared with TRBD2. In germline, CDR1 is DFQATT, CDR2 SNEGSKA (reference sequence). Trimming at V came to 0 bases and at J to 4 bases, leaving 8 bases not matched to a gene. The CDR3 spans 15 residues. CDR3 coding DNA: TGCAGTGCTAGAGATTGGGGTAGCGGGGTATACGAGCAGTACTTC. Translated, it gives CSARDWGSGVYEQYF.

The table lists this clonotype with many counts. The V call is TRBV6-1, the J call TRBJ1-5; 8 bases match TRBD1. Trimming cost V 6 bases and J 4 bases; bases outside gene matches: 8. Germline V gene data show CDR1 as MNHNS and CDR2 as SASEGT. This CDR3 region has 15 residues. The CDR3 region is CASSPPGQENQPQHF. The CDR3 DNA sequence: TGTGCCAGCAGCCCCCCGGGACAGGAGAATCAGCCCCAGCATTTT.

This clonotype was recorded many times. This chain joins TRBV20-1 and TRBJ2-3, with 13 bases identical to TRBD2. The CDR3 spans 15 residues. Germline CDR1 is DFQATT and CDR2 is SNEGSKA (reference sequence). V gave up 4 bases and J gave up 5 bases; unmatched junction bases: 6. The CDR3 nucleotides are TGCAGTGCTACGACTAGCGGGAGGCTGAAAGATACGCAGTATTTT. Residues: CSATTSGRLKDTQYF.

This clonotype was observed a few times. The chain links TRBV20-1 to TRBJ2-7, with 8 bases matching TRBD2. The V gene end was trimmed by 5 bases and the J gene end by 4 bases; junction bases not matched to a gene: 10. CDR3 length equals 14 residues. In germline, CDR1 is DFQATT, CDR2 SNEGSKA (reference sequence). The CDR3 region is CSAEAGATLYEQYF. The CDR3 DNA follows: TGCAGTGCTGAAGCGGGAGCAACCCTATACGAGCAGTACTTC.

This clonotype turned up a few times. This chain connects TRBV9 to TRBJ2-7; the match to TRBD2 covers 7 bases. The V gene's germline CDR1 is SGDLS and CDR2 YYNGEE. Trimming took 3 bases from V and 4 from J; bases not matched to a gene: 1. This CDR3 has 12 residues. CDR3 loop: CASSGEGYEQYF. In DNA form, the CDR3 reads TGTGCCAGCAGCGGGGAGGGGTACGAGCAGTACTTC.

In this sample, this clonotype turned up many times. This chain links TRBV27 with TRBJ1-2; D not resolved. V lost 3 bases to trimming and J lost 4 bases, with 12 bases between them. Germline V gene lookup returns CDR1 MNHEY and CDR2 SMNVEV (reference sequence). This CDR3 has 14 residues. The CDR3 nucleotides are TGTGCCAGCAGTTTGGGAGGACTCCCCTATGGCTACACCTTC. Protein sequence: CASSLGGLPYGYTF.

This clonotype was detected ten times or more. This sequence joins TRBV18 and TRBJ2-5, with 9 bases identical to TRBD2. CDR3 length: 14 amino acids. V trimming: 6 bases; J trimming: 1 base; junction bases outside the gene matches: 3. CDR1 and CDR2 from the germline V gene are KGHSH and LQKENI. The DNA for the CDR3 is TGTGCCAGCTCCCCGGGACTAGCCCAAGAGACCCAGTACTTC. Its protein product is CASSPGLAQETQYF.

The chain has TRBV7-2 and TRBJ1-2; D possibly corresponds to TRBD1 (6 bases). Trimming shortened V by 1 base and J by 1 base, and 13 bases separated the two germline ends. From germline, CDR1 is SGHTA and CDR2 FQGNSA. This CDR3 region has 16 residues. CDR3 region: CASSLEATGLNYGYTF. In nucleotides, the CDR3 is TGTGCCAGCAGCTTAGAGGCGACAGGACTTAACTATGGCTACACCTTC.

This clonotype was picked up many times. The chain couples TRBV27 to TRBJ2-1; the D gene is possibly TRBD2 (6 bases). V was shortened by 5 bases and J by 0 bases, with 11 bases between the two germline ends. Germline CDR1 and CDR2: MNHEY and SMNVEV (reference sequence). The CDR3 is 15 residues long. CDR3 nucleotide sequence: TGTGCCAGCAGTCCCCTGACTAGCTCCTACAATGAGCAGTTCTTC. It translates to CASSPLTSSYNEQFF.

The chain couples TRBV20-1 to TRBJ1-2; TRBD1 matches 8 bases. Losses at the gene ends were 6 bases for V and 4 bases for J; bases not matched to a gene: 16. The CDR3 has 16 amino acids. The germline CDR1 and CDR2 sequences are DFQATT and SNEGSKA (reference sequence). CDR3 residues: CSASKGQGASVYGYTF. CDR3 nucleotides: TGCAGTGCCAGCAAGGGGCAGGGGGCTTCGGTCTATGGCTACACCTTC.